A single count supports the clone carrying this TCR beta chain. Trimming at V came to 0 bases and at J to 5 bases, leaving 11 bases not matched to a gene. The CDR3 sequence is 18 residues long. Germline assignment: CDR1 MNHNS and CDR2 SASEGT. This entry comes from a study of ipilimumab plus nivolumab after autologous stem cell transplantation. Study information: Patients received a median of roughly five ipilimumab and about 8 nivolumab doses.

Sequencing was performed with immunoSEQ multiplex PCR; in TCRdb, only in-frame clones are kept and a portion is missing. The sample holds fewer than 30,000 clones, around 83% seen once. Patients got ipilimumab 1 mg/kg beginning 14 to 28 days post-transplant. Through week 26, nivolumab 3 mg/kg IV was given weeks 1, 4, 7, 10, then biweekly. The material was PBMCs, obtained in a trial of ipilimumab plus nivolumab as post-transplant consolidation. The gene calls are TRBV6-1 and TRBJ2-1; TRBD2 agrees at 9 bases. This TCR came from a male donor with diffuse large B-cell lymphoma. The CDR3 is CASSEALASGDRNNEQFF. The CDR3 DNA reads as TGTGCCAGCAGTGAAGCGTTAGCTAGCGGGGACCGAAACAATGAGCAGTTCTTC.